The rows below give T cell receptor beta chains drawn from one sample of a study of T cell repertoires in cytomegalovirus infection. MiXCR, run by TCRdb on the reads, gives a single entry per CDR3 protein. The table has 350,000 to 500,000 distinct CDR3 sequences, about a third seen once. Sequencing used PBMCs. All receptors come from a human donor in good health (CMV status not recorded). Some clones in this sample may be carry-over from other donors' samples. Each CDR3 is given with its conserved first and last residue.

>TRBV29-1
CSVARGPSYEQYF
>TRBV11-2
CASSLFGSLYNEQFF
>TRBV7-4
CASRMDSFNSPLHF
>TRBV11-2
CASSNTVVENTEAFF
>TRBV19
CASSTRGPNTGELFF
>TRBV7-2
CASTILSMGSAAQGTQYF
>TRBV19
CASSIGFPNLNEQFF
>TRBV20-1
CSAALVREENIQYF
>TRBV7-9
CASSAREGSAREQYF
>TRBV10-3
CAISSRAGQTYNSPLHF
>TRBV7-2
CASSPGPIRETQYF
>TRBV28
CASNPLRDSQETQYF
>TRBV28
CASSPGRPDTQYF
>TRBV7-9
CASSPGQYQETQYF
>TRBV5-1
CASSQGLAGAGDEQFF
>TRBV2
CASSGQYTEAFF
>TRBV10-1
CASSRGSDTQYF
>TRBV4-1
CASSQGTVQPQHF
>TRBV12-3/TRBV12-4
CASSSKVIIPGNTEAFF
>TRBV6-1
CASSARGPYEQYF
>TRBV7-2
CASSLNRVGRNMNTEAFF
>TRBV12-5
CASGPDGNLDEQFF
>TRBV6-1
CASSTTGKQPQHF
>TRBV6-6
CASSTLQRGRTDTQYF
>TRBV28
CASIPGTAVQPQHF
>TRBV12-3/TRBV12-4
CASSLRLAAYYEQYF
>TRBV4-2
CASSQERLMPEAFF
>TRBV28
CAIRTHKPGNYGYTF
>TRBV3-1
CASSRPPDRRLQETQYF
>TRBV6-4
CASSNGPTGELFF
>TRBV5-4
CASTTDSSGNTIYF
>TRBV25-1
CASSEGGGARETQYF
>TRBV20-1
CSARDHVGTSANTGELFF
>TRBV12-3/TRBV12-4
CASSLDTRDQPQHF
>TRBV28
CASSMTLGNTEAFF
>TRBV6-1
CASSYLGTKETQYF
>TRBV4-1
CASSLLRGNEKLFF
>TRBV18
CASSPRSGGPYEQYF
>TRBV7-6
CASSLSPGQGSYEQYF
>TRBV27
CASTRVTGRYNEQFF
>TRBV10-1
CASIDGGNSPLHF
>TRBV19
CASSMGETQYF
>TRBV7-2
CASSLQRDYEQYF
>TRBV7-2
CASSFGLQAKNIQYF
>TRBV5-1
CASSPDGDRVNEQYF